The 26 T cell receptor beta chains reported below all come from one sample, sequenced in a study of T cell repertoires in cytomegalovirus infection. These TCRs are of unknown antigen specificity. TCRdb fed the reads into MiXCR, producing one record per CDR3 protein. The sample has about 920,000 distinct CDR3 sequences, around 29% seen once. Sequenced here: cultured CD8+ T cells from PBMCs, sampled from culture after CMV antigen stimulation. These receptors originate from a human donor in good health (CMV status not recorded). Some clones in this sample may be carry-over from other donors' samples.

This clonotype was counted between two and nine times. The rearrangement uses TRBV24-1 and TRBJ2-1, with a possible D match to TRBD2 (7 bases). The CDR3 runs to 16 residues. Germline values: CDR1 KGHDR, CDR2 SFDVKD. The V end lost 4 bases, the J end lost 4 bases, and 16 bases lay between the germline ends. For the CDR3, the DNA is TGTGCCACCAGTGACCCCGTGGGGGGGCTGTACAATGAGCAGTTCTTC. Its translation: CATSDPVGGLYNEQFF.

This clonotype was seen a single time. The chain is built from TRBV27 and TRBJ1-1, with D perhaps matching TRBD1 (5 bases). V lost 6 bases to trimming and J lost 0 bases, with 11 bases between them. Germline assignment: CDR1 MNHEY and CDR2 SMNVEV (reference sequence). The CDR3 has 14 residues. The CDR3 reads CASSGGVMNTEAFF. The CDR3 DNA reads TGTGCCAGCAGCGGGGGGGTCATGAACACTGAAGCTTTCTTT.

DNA for the CDR3: TGTGCCAGCAGCTTAGATCACGCACTAAGCTCCTACAATGAGCAGTTCTTC. It codes for CASSLDHALSSYNEQFF. V is TRBV11-2 and J is TRBJ2-1; D not certain. CDR1 is SGHAT and CDR2 is FQNNGV in the germline V gene. The CDR3 consists of 17 residues. V dropped 0 bases and J dropped 0 bases, with 12 bases sitting between them.

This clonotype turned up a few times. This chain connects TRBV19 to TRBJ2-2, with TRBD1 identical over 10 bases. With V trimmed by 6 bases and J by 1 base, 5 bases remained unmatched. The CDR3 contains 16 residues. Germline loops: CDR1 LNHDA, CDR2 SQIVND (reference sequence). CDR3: CASSLTGGLNTGELFF. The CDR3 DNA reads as TGTGCCAGTAGCCTGACAGGGGGCTTGAACACCGGGGAGCTGTTTTTT.

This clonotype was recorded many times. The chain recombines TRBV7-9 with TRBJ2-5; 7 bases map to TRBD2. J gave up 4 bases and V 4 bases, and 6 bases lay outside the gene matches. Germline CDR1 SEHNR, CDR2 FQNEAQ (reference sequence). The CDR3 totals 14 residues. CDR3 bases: TGTGCCAGCAGCTGGACTAGGTATCGAGAGACCCAGTACTTC. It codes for CASSWTRYRETQYF.

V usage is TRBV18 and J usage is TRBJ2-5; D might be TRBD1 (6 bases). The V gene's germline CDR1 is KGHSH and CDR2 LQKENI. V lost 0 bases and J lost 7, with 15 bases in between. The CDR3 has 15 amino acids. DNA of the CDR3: TGTGCCAGCTCACCACCCTGGGGGCTACCTGGGACCCAGTACTTC. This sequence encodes CASSPPWGLPGTQYF.

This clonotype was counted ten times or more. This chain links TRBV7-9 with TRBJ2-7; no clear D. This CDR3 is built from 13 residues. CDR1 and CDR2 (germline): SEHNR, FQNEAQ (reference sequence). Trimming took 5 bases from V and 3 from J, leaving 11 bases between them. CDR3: CASSPPGVYEQYF. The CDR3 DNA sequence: TGTGCCAGCAGCCCGCCTGGTGTCTACGAGCAGTACTTC. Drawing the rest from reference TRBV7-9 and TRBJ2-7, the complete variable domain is DTGVSQNPRHKITKRGQNVTFRCDPISEHNRLYWYRQTLGQGPEFLTYFQNEAQLEKSRLLSDRFSAERPKGSFSTLEIQRTEQGDSAMYLCASSPPGVYEQYFGPGTRLTVT.

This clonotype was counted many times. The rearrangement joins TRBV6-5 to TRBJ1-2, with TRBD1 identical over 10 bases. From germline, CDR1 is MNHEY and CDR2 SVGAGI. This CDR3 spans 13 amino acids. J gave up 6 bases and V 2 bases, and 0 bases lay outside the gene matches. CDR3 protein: CASSYGQGDGYTF. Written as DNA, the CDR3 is TGTGCCAGCAGTTACGGACAGGGGGATGGCTACACCTTC.

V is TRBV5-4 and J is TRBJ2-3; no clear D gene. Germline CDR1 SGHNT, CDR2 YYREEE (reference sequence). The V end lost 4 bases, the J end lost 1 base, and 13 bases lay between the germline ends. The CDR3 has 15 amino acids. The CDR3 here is CASSEDGRRTDTQYF. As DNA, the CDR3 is TGTGCCAGCAGCGAAGACGGAAGGCGCACAGATACGCAGTATTTT.

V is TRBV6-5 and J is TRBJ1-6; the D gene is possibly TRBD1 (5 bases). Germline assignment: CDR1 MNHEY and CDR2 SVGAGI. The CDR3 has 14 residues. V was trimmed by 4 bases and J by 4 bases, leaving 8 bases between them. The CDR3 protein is CASSWTRYNSPLHF. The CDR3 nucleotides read TGTGCCAGCAGTTGGACACGGTATAATTCACCCCTCCACTTT.

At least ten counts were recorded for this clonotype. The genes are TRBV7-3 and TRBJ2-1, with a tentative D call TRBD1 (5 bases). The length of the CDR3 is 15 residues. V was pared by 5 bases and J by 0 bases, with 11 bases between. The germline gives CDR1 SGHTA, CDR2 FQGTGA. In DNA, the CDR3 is TGTGCCAGCAGCCCGACAGTAAGCTCCTACAATGAGCAGTTCTTC. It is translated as CASSPTVSSYNEQFF. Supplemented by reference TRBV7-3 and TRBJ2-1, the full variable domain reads GAGVSQTPSNKVTEKGKYVELRCDPISGHTALYWYRQSLGQGPEFLIYFQGTGAADDSGLPNDRFFAVRPEGSVSTLKIQRTERGDSAVYLCASSPTVSSYNEQFFGPGTRLTVL.

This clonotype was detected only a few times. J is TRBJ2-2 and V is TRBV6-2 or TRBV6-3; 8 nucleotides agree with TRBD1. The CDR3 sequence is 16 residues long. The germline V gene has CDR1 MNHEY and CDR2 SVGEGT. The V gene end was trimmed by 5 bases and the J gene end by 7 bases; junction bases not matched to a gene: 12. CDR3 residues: CASSLLEAGGIGELFF. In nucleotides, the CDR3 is TGTGCCAGCAGTCTCCTGGAGGCAGGGGGCATCGGGGAGCTGTTTTTT.

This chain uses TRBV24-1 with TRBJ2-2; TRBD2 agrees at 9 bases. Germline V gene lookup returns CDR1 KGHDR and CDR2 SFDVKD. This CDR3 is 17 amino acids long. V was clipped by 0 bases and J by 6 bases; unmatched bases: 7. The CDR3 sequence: CATSDLGLAGIAGELFF. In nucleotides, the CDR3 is TGTGCCACCAGTGATTTGGGGCTAGCGGGGATAGCCGGGGAGCTGTTTTTT.

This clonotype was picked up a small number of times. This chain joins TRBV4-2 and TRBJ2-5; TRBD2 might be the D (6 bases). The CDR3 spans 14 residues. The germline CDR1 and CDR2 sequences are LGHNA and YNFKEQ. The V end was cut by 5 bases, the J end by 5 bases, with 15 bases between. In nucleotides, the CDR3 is TGTGCCAGCAGCACTCGACTAGAAGGCGAGACCCAGTACTTC. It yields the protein CASSTRLEGETQYF.

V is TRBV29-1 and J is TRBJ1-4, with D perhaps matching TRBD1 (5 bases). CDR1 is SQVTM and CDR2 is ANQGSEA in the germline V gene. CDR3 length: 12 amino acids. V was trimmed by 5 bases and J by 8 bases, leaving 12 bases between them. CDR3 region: CSVSGGVEKLFF. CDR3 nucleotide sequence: TGCAGCGTTTCGGGAGGGGTGGAAAAACTGTTTTTT.

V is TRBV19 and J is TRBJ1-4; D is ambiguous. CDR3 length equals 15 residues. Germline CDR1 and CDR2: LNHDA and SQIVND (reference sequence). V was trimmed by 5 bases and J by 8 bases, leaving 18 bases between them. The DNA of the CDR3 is TGTGCCAGTAGTGGGCAGCGAAGGCTTGGGGAAAAACTGTTTTTT. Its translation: CASSGQRRLGEKLFF.

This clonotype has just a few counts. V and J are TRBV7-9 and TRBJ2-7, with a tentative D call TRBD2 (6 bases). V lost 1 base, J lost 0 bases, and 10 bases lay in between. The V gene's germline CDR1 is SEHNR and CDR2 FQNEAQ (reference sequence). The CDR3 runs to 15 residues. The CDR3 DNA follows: TGTGCCAGCAGCTTAGAGGAGGGGAGCTCCTACGAGCAGTACTTC. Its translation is CASSLEEGSSYEQYF.

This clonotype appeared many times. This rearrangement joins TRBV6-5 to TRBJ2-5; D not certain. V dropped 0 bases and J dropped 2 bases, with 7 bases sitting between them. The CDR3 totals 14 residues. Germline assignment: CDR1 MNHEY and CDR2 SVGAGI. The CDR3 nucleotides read TGTGCCAGCAGTTACTCCCCTAGACAAGAGACCCAGTACTTC. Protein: CASSYSPRQETQYF.

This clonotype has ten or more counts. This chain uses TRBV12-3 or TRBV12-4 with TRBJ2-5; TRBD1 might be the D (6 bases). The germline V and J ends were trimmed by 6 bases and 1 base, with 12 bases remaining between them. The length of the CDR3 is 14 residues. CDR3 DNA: TGTGCCAGCAGGCCCACAGGGCGCCAAGAGACCCAGTACTTC. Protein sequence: CASRPTGRQETQYF.

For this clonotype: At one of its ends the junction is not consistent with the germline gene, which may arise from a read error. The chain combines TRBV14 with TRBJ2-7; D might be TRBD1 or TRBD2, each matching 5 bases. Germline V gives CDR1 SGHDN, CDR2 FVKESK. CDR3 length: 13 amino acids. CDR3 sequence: CTSSLLEGPEQYF. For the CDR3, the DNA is TGTACCAGCAGCCTCCTAGAGGGGCCCGAGCAGTACTTC.

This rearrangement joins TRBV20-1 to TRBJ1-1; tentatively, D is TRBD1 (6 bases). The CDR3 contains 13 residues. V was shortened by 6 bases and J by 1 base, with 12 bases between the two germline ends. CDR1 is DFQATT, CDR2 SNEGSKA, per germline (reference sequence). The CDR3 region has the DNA TGCAGTGCAACGGGACATTCGAACACTGAAGCTTTCTTT. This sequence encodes CSATGHSNTEAFF.

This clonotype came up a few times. The CDR3 DNA is TGTGCCAGCAGCCAAGATGTGAACTACGAGCAGTACGTC. It yields the protein CASSQDVNYEQYV. This rearrangement joins TRBV14 to TRBJ2-7; D is undetermined. The CDR3 spans 13 residues. V lost 0 bases and J 3 bases, leaving 6 bases between the germline ends. CDR1 is SGHDN, CDR2 FVKESK, per germline.

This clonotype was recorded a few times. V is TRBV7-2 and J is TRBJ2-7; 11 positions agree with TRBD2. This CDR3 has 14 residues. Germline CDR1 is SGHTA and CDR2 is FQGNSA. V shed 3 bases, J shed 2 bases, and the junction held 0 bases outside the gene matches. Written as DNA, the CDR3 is TGTGCCAGCAGCTTGACTAGCGGGACCTACGAGCAGTACGTC. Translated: CASSLTSGTYEQYV.

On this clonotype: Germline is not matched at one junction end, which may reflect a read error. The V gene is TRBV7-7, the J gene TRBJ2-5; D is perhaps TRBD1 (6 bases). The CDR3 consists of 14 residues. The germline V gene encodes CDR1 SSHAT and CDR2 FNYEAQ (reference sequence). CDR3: CASSNRDKKETQYF. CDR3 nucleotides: TGTGCTAGCAGCAACCGGGACAAAAAAGAGACCCAGTACTTC.

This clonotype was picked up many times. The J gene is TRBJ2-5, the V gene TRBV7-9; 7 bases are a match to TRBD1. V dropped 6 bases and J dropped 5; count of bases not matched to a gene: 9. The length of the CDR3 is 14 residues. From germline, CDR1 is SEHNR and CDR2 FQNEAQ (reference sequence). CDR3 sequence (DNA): TGTGCCAGCAGTAACGACAGGGTCGGGGAGACCCAGTACTTC. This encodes CASSNDRVGETQYF.

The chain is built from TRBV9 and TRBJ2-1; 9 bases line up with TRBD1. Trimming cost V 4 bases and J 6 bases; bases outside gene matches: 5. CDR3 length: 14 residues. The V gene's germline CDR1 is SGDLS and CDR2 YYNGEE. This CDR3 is CASSPDRGGNEQFF. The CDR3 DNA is TGTGCCAGCAGCCCGGACAGGGGAGGCAATGAGCAGTTCTTC.